These 22 T cell receptor beta chains were all obtained from the same sample, sequenced in a study of identical twins. In TCRdb, the 5' RACE reads were re-called with MiXCR into one record per CDR3 protein. The table has under 900,000 distinct CDR3 sequences, about 20% seen once. The same sample was also studied in work on T cells expressing NK-cell markers.

The specimen sequenced was PBMCs. These receptors were obtained from a woman younger than 30 in good health.

The chain has TRBV29-1 and TRBJ2-7; D remains unclear. This CDR3 spans 13 amino acids. CDR1 is SQVTM, CDR2 ANQGSEA, per germline. The V end was cut by 4 bases, the J end by 2 bases, with 12 bases between. As DNA, the CDR3 is TGCAGCGTTGTAGGGCAGGCAGCCTACGAGCAGTACTTC. Its protein product is CSVVGQAAYEQYF.

J is TRBJ2-7 and V is TRBV20-1, with D possibly matching TRBD2 (5 bases). The V end lost 3 bases, the J end lost 6 bases, and 21 bases lay between the germline ends. Germline values: CDR1 DFQATT, CDR2 SNEGSKA (reference sequence). The CDR3 length is 15 residues. In DNA form, the CDR3 reads TGCAGTGCTAGTGAGGGTGGTCCCTCGGGCTCCGAGCAGTACTTC. Amino acids: CSASEGGPSGSEQYF.

In this sample, this clonotype turned up a few times. The chain employs TRBV6-1 and TRBJ2-2; 7 bases line up with TRBD1. Germline V gives CDR1 MNHNS, CDR2 SASEGT. The V segment lost 6 bases and the J segment 3 bases; nucleotides outside the gene matches: 7. This CDR3 region has 15 residues. The CDR3 loop is CASSRQGMDTGELFF. Here the CDR3 DNA reads TGTGCCAGCAGCCGACAGGGTATGGACACCGGGGAGCTGTTTTTT.

This clonotype has ten or more counts. The chain has TRBV12-3 or TRBV12-4 and TRBJ2-3, with unresolved D. V was cut by 5 bases and J by 8 bases, with 5 bases left in between. The CDR3 has 10 residues. CDR3 loop: CASSRGTQYF. The DNA of the CDR3 is TGTGCCAGCAGTCGAGGTACGCAGTATTTT.

The rearrangement joins TRBV5-6 to TRBJ2-1; 11 bases are shared with TRBD1. The CDR3 has 15 residues. Germline CDR1 SGHDT, CDR2 YYEEEE. V trimming: 0 bases; J trimming: 9 bases; junction bases outside the gene matches: 5. The CDR3 DNA sequence: TGTGCCAGCAGCTTGGATCGGACAGGGGGCACTGAGCAGTTCTTC. Its protein product is CASSLDRTGGTEQFF.

The chain recombines TRBV18 with TRBJ2-2; TRBD2 might be the D (6 bases). The germline V gene has CDR1 KGHSH and CDR2 LQKENI. V was cut by 3 bases and J by 3 bases, with 14 bases left in between. There are 16 residues in the CDR3. The CDR3 DNA follows: TGTGCCAGCTCACCCGACCCAGGGAGGTACACCGGGGAGCTGTTTTTT. Protein sequence: CASSPDPGRYTGELFF.

The CDR3 coding sequence is TGTGCCAGCAGCCTCGGGACACAGCCAACCTACGAGCAGTACTTC. This translates into CASSLGTQPTYEQYF. The chain couples TRBV7-9 to TRBJ2-7; weak D call: TRBD1 (6 bases). The CDR3 is 15 amino acids. Germline CDR1 is SEHNR and CDR2 is FQNEAQ (reference sequence). V lost 5 bases and J lost 2, with 16 bases in between.

The chain carries TRBV5-5 and TRBJ2-7; D may be TRBD1 (6 bases). This CDR3 is 15 amino acids long. CDR1 and CDR2 from the germline V gene are SGHKS and YYEKEE (reference sequence). Trimming took off 0 bases at V and 3 bases at J, with 13 bases between the two ends. The CDR3 DNA sequence: TGTGCCAGCAGCTTGGTGTCTGGACAGTTCTACGAGCAGTACTTC. Its translation is CASSLVSGQFYEQYF.

This clonotype has just a few counts. The chain carries TRBV5-1 and TRBJ2-7, with 9 bases matching TRBD1. The V gene's germline CDR1 is SGHRS and CDR2 YFSETQ. Unmatched junction bases numbered 6, after V lost 2 bases and J lost 6 bases. The CDR3 runs to 14 residues. CDR3 region: CASSFEGQGGEQYF. The DNA for the CDR3 is TGCGCCAGCAGCTTTGAGGGACAGGGAGGCGAGCAGTACTTC.

V is TRBV7-7 and J is TRBJ2-1; TRBD2 matches at 9 bases. Losses at the gene ends were 5 bases for V and 5 bases for J; bases not matched to a gene: 10. CDR1 is SSHAT, CDR2 FNYEAQ, per germline (reference sequence). The CDR3 length is 16 residues. The CDR3 nucleotides read TGTGCCAGCAGCCCAAGGTCGGCTAGCGGGAACAATGAGCAGTTCTTC. Amino acid sequence: CASSPRSASGNNEQFF.

This clonotype was counted only a few times. The J gene is TRBJ2-2, the V gene TRBV12-3 or TRBV12-4, with 10 bases lining up with TRBD1. Trimming at V came to 6 bases and at J to 0 bases, leaving 10 bases not matched to a gene. The CDR3 spans 18 residues. Written as DNA, the CDR3 is TGTGCCAGCAGCCCAAGGACAGGGGGAAATGCGAACACCGGGGAGCTGTTTTTT. Its protein is CASSPRTGGNANTGELFF.

This clonotype was counted once. This chain links TRBV12-3 or TRBV12-4 with TRBJ2-2, with 8 bases lining up with TRBD2. Losses at the gene ends were 3 bases for V and 6 bases for J; bases not matched to a gene: 3. This CDR3 region has 14 residues. The CDR3 spells CASSFLREAGELFF. CDR3 bases: TGTGCCAGCAGTTTTTTGCGGGAGGCCGGGGAGCTGTTTTTT.

This clonotype has ten or more counts. The chain combines TRBV11-2 with TRBJ2-7; D is ambiguous. The CDR3 runs 13 residues. Germline V lookup: CDR1 SGHAT, CDR2 FQNNGV. With 4 bases removed from V and 2 bases from J, the gap between germline ends came to 9 bases. The CDR3 loop is CASSSNSPYEQYF. The CDR3 DNA sequence: TGTGCCAGCAGCTCCAATTCCCCCTACGAGCAGTACTTC.

V usage is TRBV5-1 and J usage is TRBJ2-5; 11 bases fit TRBD2. CDR3 length equals 18 residues. CDR1 is SGHRS and CDR2 is YFSETQ in the germline V gene. V lost 1 base, J lost 0 bases, and 8 bases stayed unmatched. The CDR3 DNA follows: TGCGCCAGCAGCTTGTTCCGACTAGCGGGATCGTACCAAGAGACCCAGTACTTC. Its translation: CASSLFRLAGSYQETQYF.

This clonotype has just a few counts. The J gene is TRBJ2-1, the V gene TRBV5-6; a weak D match, TRBD2 (6 bases). CDR3 size: 12 residues. Germline CDR1 is SGHDT and CDR2 is YYEEEE. Trimming took 4 bases from V and 13 from J, leaving 15 bases between them. As DNA, the CDR3 is TGTGCCAGCAGCGGGGGGACTCCCAGACAGTTCTTC. Translation gives CASSGGTPRQFF.

The chain has TRBV10-3 and TRBJ2-3; the D is unclear. CDR1 is ENHRY, CDR2 SYGVKD, per germline. The length of the CDR3 is 14 residues. Trimming pared 0 bases from V and 0 bases from J, leaving 4 bases between. DNA for the CDR3: TGTGCCATCAGTGAGTCGTTCAGCACAGATACGCAGTATTTT. It specifies CAISESFSTDTQYF.

The chain links TRBV30 to TRBJ2-5, with 7 bases fitting TRBD2. The germline gives CDR1 GTSNPN, CDR2 SVGIG (reference sequence). Germline trimming cut 4 bases from V and 2 bases from J; bases unmatched to any gene: 4. The CDR3 is 13 residues long. Here the CDR3 reads CAWTSGSQETQYF. The CDR3 DNA sequence: TGTGCCTGGACTAGCGGTTCACAAGAGACCCAGTACTTC.

This clonotype was counted between two and nine times. V is TRBV9 and J is TRBJ2-1, with 7 bases aligning to TRBD2. This CDR3 spans 14 amino acids. Unmatched junction bases numbered 6, after V lost 4 bases and J lost 5 bases. The germline V gene has CDR1 SGDLS and CDR2 YYNGEE. CDR3 coding DNA: TGTGCCAGCAGCTCCTGGACTAGGGACAATGAGCAGTTCTTC. It translates to CASSSWTRDNEQFF. The full variable domain, completed using reference TRBV9 and TRBJ2-1, is DSGVTQTPKHLITATGQRVTLRCSPRSGDLSVYWYQQSLDQGLQFLIQYYNGEERAKGNILERFSAQQFPDLHSELNLSSLELGDSALYFCASSSWTRDNEQFFGPGTRLTVL.

This clonotype has a count of ten or more. The chain links TRBV5-1 to TRBJ1-1; D gene uncertain. The CDR3 runs 12 residues. From germline, CDR1 is SGHRS and CDR2 YFSETQ. V lost 0 bases and J 8 bases, leaving 8 bases between the germline ends. The CDR3 bases are TGCGCCAGCAGCTTGGGGCAGACCGAAGCTTTCTTT. It is translated as CASSLGQTEAFF. Filled out from reference TRBV5-1 and TRBJ1-1, the complete variable domain reads KAGVTQTPRYLIKTRGQQVTLSCSPISGHRSVSWYQQTPGQGLQFLFEYFSETQRNKGNFPGRFSGRQFSNSRSEMNVSTLELGDSALYLCASSLGQTEAFFGQGTRLTVV.

This clonotype has just a few counts. The J gene is TRBJ2-5, the V gene TRBV12-3 or TRBV12-4; D is undetermined. The CDR3 extends over 13 amino acids. Deletions cut 6 bases from V and 2 bases from J, with 10 bases between. The CDR3 region is CASRANGQETQYF. For the CDR3, the DNA is TGTGCCAGCAGGGCTAACGGGCAAGAGACCCAGTACTTC.

In its sample, this clonotype was seen many times. The chain uses TRBV29-1 and TRBJ1-5, with no clear D. Germline CDR1 is SQVTM and CDR2 is ANQGSEA. CDR3 size: 12 residues. The ends were cut back, 0 bases at V and 7 bases at J, with 7 bases in the middle. The CDR3 is CSVEEGWQPQHF. CDR3 nucleotide sequence: TGCAGCGTTGAAGAGGGTTGGCAGCCCCAGCATTTT.

This clonotype appeared a few times. The chain is built from TRBV11-1 and TRBJ2-5; TRBD2 matches at 14 bases. V trimming: 4 bases; J trimming: 1 base; junction bases outside the gene matches: 8. Germline values: CDR1 SGHAT, CDR2 FQDESV (reference sequence). The CDR3 spans 18 residues. As DNA, the CDR3 is TGTGCCAGCAGCTCCGGGACTAGCGGGGGAGAATTCCAAGAGACCCAGTACTTC. This codes for CASSSGTSGGEFQETQYF.